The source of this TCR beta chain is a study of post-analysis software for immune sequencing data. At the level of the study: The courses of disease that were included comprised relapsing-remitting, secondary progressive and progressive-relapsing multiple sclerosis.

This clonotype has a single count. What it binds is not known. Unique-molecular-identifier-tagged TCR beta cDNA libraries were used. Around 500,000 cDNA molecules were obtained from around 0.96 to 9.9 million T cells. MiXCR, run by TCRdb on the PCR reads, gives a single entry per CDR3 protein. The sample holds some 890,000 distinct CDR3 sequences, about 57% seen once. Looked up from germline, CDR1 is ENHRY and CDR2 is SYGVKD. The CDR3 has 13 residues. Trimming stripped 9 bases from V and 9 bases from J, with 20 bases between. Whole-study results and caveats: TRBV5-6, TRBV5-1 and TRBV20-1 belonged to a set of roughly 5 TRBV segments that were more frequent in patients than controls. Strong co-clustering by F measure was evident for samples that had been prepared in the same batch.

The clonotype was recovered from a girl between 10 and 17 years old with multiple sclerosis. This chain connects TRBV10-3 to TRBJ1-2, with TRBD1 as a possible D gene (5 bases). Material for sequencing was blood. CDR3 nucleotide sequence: TGTGCCATTTCAGACAGCGGAGGTGGTAGCTACACCTTC. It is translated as CAISDSGGGSYTF.